This entry is about one TCR beta chain. Participants were aged roughly 18 to 89 years, lived in 25 or so US areas, and enrolled virtually. Cohort placement rested on clinical history that participants reported themselves. CDR3 length: 15 amino acids. V was shortened by 5 bases and J by 1 base, with 14 bases between the two germline ends. CDR1 and CDR2 (germline): KGHSH, LQKENI. In the original analysis: Estimates of nucleated cell counts were drawn from the amplification of reference gene primers. Libraries were prepared by immunoSEQ multiplex PCR; TCRdb keeps only in-frame clonotypes and omits some of them. V and J calls and clone size follow that table, whereas D and trimming were derived from the DNA. The sample contains 150,000 to 200,000 clones, 80% to 90% of which appear only once. This record belongs to a study of blood T cell repertoires in COVID-19. Turning to the study itself: Spain, Italy and the United States supplied samples that represented acute and convalescent COVID-19.

The TCR was taken from a man aged 50 or older who had recovered from COVID-19. The chain is built from TRBV18 and TRBJ1-1, with D perhaps TRBD1 (6 bases). The source material was PBMCs or T cells enriched from blood (not recorded which). CDR3 in amino acids: CASSSYGQQNTEAFF. The DNA for the CDR3 is TGTGCCAGCTCATCGTACGGACAGCAGAACACTGAAGCTTTCTTT.